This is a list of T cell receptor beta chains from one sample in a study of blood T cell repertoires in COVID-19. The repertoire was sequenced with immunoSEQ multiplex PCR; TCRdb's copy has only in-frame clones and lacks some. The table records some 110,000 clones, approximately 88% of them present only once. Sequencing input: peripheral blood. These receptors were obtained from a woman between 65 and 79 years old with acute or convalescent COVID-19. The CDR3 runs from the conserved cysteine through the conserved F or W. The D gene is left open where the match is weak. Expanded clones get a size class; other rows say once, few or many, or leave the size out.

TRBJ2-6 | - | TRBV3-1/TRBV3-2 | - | TGTGCCAGCAGCCAAGGAAGCGGGGCCAACGTCCTGACTTTC | CASSQGSGANVLTF
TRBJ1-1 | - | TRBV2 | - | TGTGCCAGCAGTGAAAGGGCGGGAATTTGGACTGAAGCTTTCTTT | CASSERAGIWTEAFF
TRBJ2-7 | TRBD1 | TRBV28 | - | TGTGCCAGCAGCCTGGACAGGGTAGCACGCGAGCAGTACTTC | CASSLDRVAREQYF
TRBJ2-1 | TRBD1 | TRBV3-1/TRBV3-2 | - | TGTGCCAGCAGCCAAGATTTGGGACAGGACAATGAGCAGTTCTTC | CASSQDLGQDNEQFF
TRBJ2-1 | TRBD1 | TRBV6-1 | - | TGTGCCAGCAGTGGGCCTACAGGGGGAATCCAACTAGAGATCTACAATGAGCAGTTCTTC | CASSGPTGGIQLEIYNEQFF
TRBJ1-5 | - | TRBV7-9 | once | TGTGCCAGCAGCCCCTCCCCTAATCAGCCCCAGCATTTT | CASSPSPNQPQHF
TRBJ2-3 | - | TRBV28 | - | TGTGCCAGCAGCCAACCCAGCGGGGGACAGGGAAGCACAGATACGCAGTATTTT | CASSQPSGGQGSTDTQYF
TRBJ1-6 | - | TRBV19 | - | TGTGCCAGTAGTATTGGGACCGGGAGCCCTAATTCACCCCTCCACTTT | CASSIGTGSPNSPLHF
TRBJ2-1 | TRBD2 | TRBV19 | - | TGTGCCAGTAGTCGACTTGGCGGGGGGTACAATGAGCAGTTCTTC | CASSRLGGGYNEQFF
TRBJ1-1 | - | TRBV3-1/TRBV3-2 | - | TGTGCCAGCACCCGAATGGGAGGTCCTGAAGCTTTCTTT | CASTRMGGPEAFF
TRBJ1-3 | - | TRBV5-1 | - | TGCGCCAGCAGCTTAGGAGGGATTGGAAACACCATATATTTT | CASSLGGIGNTIYF
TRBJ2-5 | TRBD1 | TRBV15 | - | TGTGCCACCAGCAGAGAATACAGGGGGGAGACCCAGTACTTC | CATSREYRGETQYF
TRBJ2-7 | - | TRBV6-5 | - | TGTGCCAGCAGGGGGACATCTACCTACGAGCAGTACTTC | CASRGTSTYEQYF
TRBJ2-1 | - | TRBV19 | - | TGTGCCAGTAGTATCCCCAGGGGCGGTGTGGATGAGCAGTTCTTC | CASSIPRGGVDEQFF
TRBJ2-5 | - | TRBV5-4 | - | TGTGCCAGCTCCGTTTCTCGGGGAGCCCTACAAGAGACCCAGTACTTC | CASSVSRGALQETQYF
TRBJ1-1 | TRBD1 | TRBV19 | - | TGTGCCAGTACCCCCAGGGACAGGGGGCCTGAAGCTTTCTTT | CASTPRDRGPEAFF
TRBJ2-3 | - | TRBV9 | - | TGTGCCAGCAGCGTAAAGGGCGGGGGCAGCACAGATACGCAGTATTTT | CASSVKGGGSTDTQYF
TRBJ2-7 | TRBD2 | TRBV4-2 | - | TGTGCCAGCAGCCAAGAATATAAGACGGGACTAGCGGGACCCCGAATATTATACGAGCAGTACTTC | CASSQEYKTGLAGPRILYEQYF
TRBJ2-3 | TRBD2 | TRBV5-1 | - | TGCGCCAGCAGCTTTAGCGGGAGTCCGTACACAGATACGCAGTATTTT | CASSFSGSPYTDTQYF
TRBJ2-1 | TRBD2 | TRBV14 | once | TGTGCCAGCAGCCGCATCCGGGAGGGCGAACAGTTCTTC | CASSRIREGEQFF
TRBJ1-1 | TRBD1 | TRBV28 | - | TGTGCCAGCAGGACAGGGGGCACTGAAGCTTTCTTT | CASRTGGTEAFF
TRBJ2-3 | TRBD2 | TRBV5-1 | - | TGCGCCAGCAGCTTAAGGCTAGCGGGCACAGATACGCAGTATTTT | CASSLRLAGTDTQYF
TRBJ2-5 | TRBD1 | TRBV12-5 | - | TGTGCTAGTGGACGCACAGGGGTCGAGACCCAGTACTTC | CASGRTGVETQYF
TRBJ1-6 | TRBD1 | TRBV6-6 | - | TGTGCCAGCAGTTACCAGGGGGCCTGGTCACCCCTCCACTTT | CASSYQGAWSPLHF
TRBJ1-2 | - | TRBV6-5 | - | TGTGCCAGCTTGCCGGCGGGGGGTTCCAACTATGGCTACACCTTC | CASLPAGGSNYGYTF
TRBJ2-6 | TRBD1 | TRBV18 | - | TGTGCCAGCTCGCCCTCGACAGGGGTGGGCGCTGGGGCCAACGTCCTGACTTTC | CASSPSTGVGAGANVLTF
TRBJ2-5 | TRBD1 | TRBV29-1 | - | TGCAGCGTTCTAGACAGGGCAAGAGAGACCCAGTACTTC | CSVLDRARETQYF
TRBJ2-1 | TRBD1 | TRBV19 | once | TGTGCCAGTAGTAGCCAAGACAGGGGTCGATCCTACAATGAGCAGTTCTTC | CASSSQDRGRSYNEQFF
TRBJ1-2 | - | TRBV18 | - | TGTGCCAGCTCACCGCTAATAGCGGGGGGCGGCTATGGCTACACCTTC | CASSPLIAGGGYGYTF
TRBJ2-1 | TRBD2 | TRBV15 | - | TGTGCCACCAGTATCCTAGCGGGGTACAATGAGCAGTTCTTC | CATSILAGYNEQFF
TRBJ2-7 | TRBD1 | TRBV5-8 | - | TGTGCCAGCAGCTTGGGAGGGACAGGGTCCTACGAGCAGTACTTC | CASSLGGTGSYEQYF
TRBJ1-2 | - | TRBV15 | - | TGTGCCACCAGCAGAGCTGACAGTGGCTATGGCTACACCTTC | CATSRADSGYGYTF
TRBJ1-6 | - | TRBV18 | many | TGTGCCAGCTCACCTCTCAACAGATATAATTCACCCCTCCACTTT | CASSPLNRYNSPLHF
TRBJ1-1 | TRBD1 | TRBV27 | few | TGTGCCAGCAGTCCCGGGACAGGGAGAGAGGCGAACACTGAAGCTTTCTTT | CASSPGTGREANTEAFF
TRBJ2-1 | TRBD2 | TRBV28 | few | TGTGCCAGCAGTCCCCGGACTAGCGGGAATGCGGTAAATGAGCAGTTCTTC | CASSPRTSGNAVNEQFF
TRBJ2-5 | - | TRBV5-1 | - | TGCGCTTCATGGGAGATTGAAGAGACCCAGTACTTC | CASWEIEETQYF
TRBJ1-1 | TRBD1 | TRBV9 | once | TGTGCCAGCAGCGTAACCGGGACAGGGACTGAAGCTTTCTTT | CASSVTGTGTEAFF
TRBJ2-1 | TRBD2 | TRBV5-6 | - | TGTGCCAGCAGCCCCCGGGGGGGCCCCAGCTCCTACAATGAGCAGTTCTTC | CASSPRGGPSSYNEQFF
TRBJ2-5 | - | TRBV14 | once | TGTGCCAGCAGCCAAGCTAAGTGGGAGACCCAGTACTTC | CASSQAKWETQYF
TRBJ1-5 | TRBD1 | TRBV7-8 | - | TGTGCCAGCAGCTCGCTCCTCCGGGACAGCGATCAGCCCCAGCATTTT | CASSSLLRDSDQPQHF